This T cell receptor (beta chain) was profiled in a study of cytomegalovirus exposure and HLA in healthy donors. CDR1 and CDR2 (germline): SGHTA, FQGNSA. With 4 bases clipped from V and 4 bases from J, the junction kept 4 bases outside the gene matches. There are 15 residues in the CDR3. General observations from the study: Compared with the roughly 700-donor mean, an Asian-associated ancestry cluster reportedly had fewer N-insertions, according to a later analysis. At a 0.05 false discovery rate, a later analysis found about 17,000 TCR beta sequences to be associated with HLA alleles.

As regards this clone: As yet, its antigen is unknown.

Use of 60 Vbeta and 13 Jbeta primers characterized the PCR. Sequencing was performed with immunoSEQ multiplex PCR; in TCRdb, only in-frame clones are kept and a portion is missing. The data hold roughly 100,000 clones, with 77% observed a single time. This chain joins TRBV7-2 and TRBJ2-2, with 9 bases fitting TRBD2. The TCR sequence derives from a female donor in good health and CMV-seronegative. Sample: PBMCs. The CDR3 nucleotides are TGTGCCAGCAGCTCGGGACTAGCAGGCACCGGGGAGCTGTTTTTT. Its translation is CASSSGLAGTGELFF.